This passage covers 14 T cell receptor beta chains from one sample sequenced in a study of blood T cell repertoires in COVID-19. This table comes from immunoSEQ multiplex PCR, and its TCRdb copy is limited to in-frame clones, with some not included. The sample contains about 140,000 clones, around nine tenths of which appear only once. Sequenced material: peripheral blood. The origin of the receptors is a woman aged 50 to 60 with acute or convalescent COVID-19.

The rearrangement uses TRBV5-1 and TRBJ1-1, with 10 positions matching TRBD1. V lost 7 bases, J lost 4 bases, and 10 bases stayed unmatched. The germline V gene has CDR1 SGHRS and CDR2 YFSETQ. The CDR3 consists of 15 residues. The chain's CDR3 is CASQTGGEVSTEAFF. CDR3 nucleotide sequence: TGCGCCAGCCAGACAGGGGGCGAGGTGAGCACTGAAGCTTTCTTT.

This clone was seen just once. The CDR3 spells CASSSTSGRTDTQYF. The CDR3 DNA is TGTGCCAGCAGCTCAACTAGCGGGAGGACAGATACGCAGTATTTT. The gene calls are TRBV7-9 and TRBJ2-3; 12 bases match TRBD2. The CDR3 has 15 residues. The J segment lost 3 bases and the V segment lost 4 bases, leaving 2 bases of the junction unmatched. In germline, CDR1 is SEHNR, CDR2 FQNEAQ (reference sequence).

This chain uses TRBV28 with TRBJ1-6; a weak D match, TRBD1 (5 bases). The CDR3 is made up of 16 amino acids. V dropped 5 bases and J dropped 9 bases, with 20 bases sitting between them. Germline CDR1 MDHEN, CDR2 SYDVKM. The CDR3 coding sequence is TGTGCCAGCAGTGGTGGGGATGCGGGGGATCTTTCACCCCTCCACTTT. Its translation is CASSGGDAGDLSPLHF.

This chain connects TRBV3-1 (or the pseudogene TRBV3-2) to TRBJ1-2, with D possibly TRBD1 on 6 matching bases. Germline V gene data show CDR1 as LGHDT and CDR2 as YNNKEL (reference sequence). The length of the CDR3 is 15 residues. Trimming cost V 1 base and J 8 bases, with 17 bases left between them. The CDR3 nucleotides read TGTGCCAGCAGCCAAGCCAACAACAGGGTTGGCGGCTACACCTTC. As protein: CASSQANNRVGGYTF.

This clone has only one observation. This chain uses TRBV25-1 with TRBJ1-6; D possibly corresponds to TRBD1 (5 bases). V was trimmed by 8 bases and J by 8 bases, leaving 19 bases between them. This CDR3 region has 15 residues. Germline lookup yields CDR1 MGHDK and CDR2 SYGVNS. CDR3 region: CASSLLGRPDSPLHF. For the CDR3, the DNA is TGTGCCAGCTCCCTCCTGGGGCGGCCCGATTCACCCCTCCACTTT.

This clone was detected only once. The V gene is TRBV3-1 (or the pseudogene TRBV3-2), the J gene TRBJ2-3; TRBD2 is a possible D gene (6 bases). Deletions cut 4 bases from V and 1 base from J, with 12 bases between. Germline V gene data show CDR1 as LGHDT and CDR2 as YNNKEL (reference sequence). This CDR3 spans 15 amino acids. In nucleotides, the CDR3 is TGTGCCAGCAGCCTCGGGCGGGGCCGCACAGATACGCAGTATTTT. It specifies CASSLGRGRTDTQYF.

The V and J genes are TRBV6-5 and TRBJ1-2, with TRBD1 matching over 9 bases. The V and J ends lost 10 bases and 7 bases, in that order; junction bases with no gene match: 10. From germline, CDR1 is MNHEY and CDR2 SVGAGI. The CDR3 totals 13 residues. The CDR3 sequence: CATRTGGPGGYTF. The CDR3 DNA sequence: TGTGCCACCCGAACAGGGGGCCCAGGTGGCTACACCTTC.

J is TRBJ1-1 and V is TRBV11-1, with a possible D match to TRBD1 (6 bases). CDR3 length equals 12 residues. The V and J ends lost 5 bases and 4 bases respectively, with 8 bases between them. Germline loops: CDR1 SGHAT, CDR2 FQDESV (reference sequence). In DNA form, the CDR3 reads TGTGCCAGCAGCAGCAGGGGCACTGAAGCTTTCTTT. Amino acids: CASSSRGTEAFF. Based on the CDR3 plus reference TRBV11-1 and TRBJ1-1, the full variable domain is EAEVAQSPRYKITEKSQAVAFWCDPISGHATLYWYRQILGQGPELLVQFQDESVVDDSQLPKDRFSAERLKGVDSTLKIQPAELGDSAMYLCASSSRGTEAFFGQGTRLTVV.

This chain links TRBV7-6 with TRBJ2-3, with 11 bases identical to TRBD2. The V segment lost 3 bases and the J segment 1 base; nucleotides outside the gene matches: 3. Germline V gives CDR1 SGHVS, CDR2 FNYEAQ. This CDR3 has 16 amino acids. The CDR3 DNA is TGTGCCAGCAGCTTTTTAGCGGGAGGGGGCACAGATACGCAGTATTTT. This encodes CASSFLAGGGTDTQYF.

The rearrangement joins TRBV6-5 to TRBJ2-7; 10 bases are a match to TRBD2. Germline V CDR1 and CDR2: MNHEY, SVGAGI. V shed 2 bases and J 1 base; nucleotides not matched to a gene: 5. This CDR3 has 16 amino acids. In DNA form, the CDR3 reads TGTGCCAGCAGTTACGGGAGCGGGAGGGCATCCTACGAGCAGTACTTC. It specifies CASSYGSGRASYEQYF.

This CDR3 is CASSRGGTDNEQFF. The CDR3 DNA is TGCGCCAGCAGTCGAGGAGGGACTGACAATGAGCAGTTCTTC. The rearrangement uses TRBV10-1 and TRBJ2-1, with a weak D call TRBD2 (6 bases). This CDR3 spans 14 amino acids. The V end was cut by 5 bases, the J end by 5 bases, with 13 bases between. Per the germline V gene, CDR1 is WNHNN and CDR2 is SYGVQD (reference sequence).

V gene TRBV7-9 combines with J gene TRBJ2-5; 7 nucleotides match TRBD1. The CDR3 extends over 14 amino acids. V was clipped by 5 bases and J by 6 bases; unmatched bases: 9. Germline CDR1 is SEHNR and CDR2 is FQNEAQ (reference sequence). The CDR3 bases are TGTGCCAGCAGCCCCCGACAGGGTTTGAAGACCCAGTACTTC. This translates into CASSPRQGLKTQYF.

The chain has TRBV3-1 (or the pseudogene TRBV3-2) and TRBJ1-6, with D possibly being TRBD1 (6 bases). The CDR3 spans 13 residues. CDR1 and CDR2 (germline): LGHDT, YNNKEL (reference sequence). Trimming removed 4 bases at V and 7 bases at J, with 8 bases between. The CDR3: CASSPDRNSPLHF. In DNA form, the CDR3 reads TGTGCCAGCAGCCCGGACAGAAATTCACCCCTCCACTTT.

The V and J genes are TRBV2 and TRBJ1-6; D possibly corresponds to TRBD1 (6 bases). V lost 3 bases and J 5 bases, leaving 11 bases between the germline ends. This CDR3 contains 15 residues. Per germline, CDR1 SNHLY and CDR2 FYNNEI. CDR3 residues: CASSDRGRDNSPLHF. The DNA for the CDR3 is TGTGCCAGCAGTGACAGGGGAAGAGATAATTCACCCCTCCACTTT.